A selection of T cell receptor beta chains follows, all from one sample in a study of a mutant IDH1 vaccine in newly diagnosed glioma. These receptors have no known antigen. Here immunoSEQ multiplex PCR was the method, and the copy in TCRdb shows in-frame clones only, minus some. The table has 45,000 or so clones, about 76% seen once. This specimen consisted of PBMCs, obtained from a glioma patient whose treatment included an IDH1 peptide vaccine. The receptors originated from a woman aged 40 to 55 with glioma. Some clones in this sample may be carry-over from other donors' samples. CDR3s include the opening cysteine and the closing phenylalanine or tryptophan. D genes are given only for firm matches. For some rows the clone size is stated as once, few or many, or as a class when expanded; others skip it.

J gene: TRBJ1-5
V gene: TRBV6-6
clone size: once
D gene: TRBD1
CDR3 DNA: TGTGCCAGCAGCGGACAGGGGCACCAGCCCCAGCATTTT
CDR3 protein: CASSGQGHQPQHF

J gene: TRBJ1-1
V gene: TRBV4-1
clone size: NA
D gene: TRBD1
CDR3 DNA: TGCGCCAGCAGCCGAAGACAGGGGGACACTGAAGCTTTCTTT
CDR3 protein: CASSRRQGDTEAFF

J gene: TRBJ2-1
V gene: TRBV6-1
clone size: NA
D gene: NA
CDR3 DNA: TGTGCCACCTTGCTAGGGGACCACTCCTACAATGAGCAGTTCTTC
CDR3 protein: CATLLGDHSYNEQFF

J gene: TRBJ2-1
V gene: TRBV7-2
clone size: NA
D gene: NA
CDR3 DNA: TGTGCCAGCAGCTCCGAACAGGGTGGCTCCTACAATGAGCAGTTCTTC
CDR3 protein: CASSSEQGGSYNEQFF

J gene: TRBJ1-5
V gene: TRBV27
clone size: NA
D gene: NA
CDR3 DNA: TGTGCCAGCAGTTTAAGAGGACAGCCCCAGCATTTT
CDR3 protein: CASSLRGQPQHF

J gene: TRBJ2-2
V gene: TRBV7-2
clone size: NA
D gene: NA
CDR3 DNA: TGTGCCAGCAGCCAGGACGGATTGAACACCGGGGAGCTGTTTTTT
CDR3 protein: CASSQDGLNTGELFF

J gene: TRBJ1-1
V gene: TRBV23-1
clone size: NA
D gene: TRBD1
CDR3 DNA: TGCGCCAGCAGTCAATCGACAGGGGAAGCTTTCTTT
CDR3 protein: CASSQSTGEAFF

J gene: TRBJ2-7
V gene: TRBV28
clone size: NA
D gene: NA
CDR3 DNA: TGTGCCAGCAGTTCCCCGTGGGGGGCCTACGAGCAGTACTTC
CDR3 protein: CASSSPWGAYEQYF

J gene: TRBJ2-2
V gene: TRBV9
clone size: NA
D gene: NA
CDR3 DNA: TGTGCCAGCAGCCCCCATTGGACAGACAACACCGGGGAGCTGTTTTTT
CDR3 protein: CASSPHWTDNTGELFF

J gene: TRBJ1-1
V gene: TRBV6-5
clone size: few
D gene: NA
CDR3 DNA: TGTGCCCCCAGGCGACACTGCGCTTTCTTT
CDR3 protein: CAPRRHCAFF

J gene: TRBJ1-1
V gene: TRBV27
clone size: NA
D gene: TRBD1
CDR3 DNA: TGTGCCAGCAGTTCAATTCCACCTGTCCCGGGACAGGGGTCTGAAGCTTTCTTT
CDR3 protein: CASSSIPPVPGQGSEAFF

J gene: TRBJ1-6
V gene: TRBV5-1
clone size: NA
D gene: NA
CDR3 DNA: TGCGCCAGCAGCCCCTTGGACTCGCGGGGCAATTCACCCCTCCACTTT
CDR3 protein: CASSPLDSRGNSPLHF

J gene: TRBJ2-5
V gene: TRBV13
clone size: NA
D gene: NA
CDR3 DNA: TGTGCCAGCAGCCCCCGGCAGAGGGAGACCCAGTACTTC
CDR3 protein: CASSPRQRETQYF

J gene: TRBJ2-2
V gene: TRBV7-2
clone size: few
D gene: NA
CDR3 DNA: TGTGCCAGCAGCCCCGCTCCAGGGGAGCTGTTTTTT
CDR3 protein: CASSPAPGELFF

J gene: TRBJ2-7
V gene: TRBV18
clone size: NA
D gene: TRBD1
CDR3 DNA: TGTGCCAGCTCACGACGGGACAGCTACTACTACGAGCAGTACTTC
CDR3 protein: CASSRRDSYYYEQYF

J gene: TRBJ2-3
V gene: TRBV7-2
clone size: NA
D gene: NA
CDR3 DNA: TGTGCCAGCAGCTTAGGGCCAACCCCTAAGCAGTATTTT
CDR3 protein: CASSLGPTPKQYF

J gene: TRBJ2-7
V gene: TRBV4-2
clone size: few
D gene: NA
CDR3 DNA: TGTGCCAGCAGCCAGCTAGTAGGGTACGAGCAGTACTTC
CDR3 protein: CASSQLVGYEQYF

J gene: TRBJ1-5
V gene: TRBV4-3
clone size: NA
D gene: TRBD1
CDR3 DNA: TGCGCCAGCAGCCAGGACAGGGGGCTCAATCAGCCCCAGCATTTT
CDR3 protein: CASSQDRGLNQPQHF

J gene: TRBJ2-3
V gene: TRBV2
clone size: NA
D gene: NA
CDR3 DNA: TGTGCCAGCAGTGACGGGACAGATACGCAGTATTTT
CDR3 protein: CASSDGTDTQYF

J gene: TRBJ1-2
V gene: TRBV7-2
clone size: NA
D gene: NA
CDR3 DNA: TGTGCCAGCAGCCGAGGGGGGGACTACTATGGCTACACCTTC
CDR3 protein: CASSRGGDYYGYTF

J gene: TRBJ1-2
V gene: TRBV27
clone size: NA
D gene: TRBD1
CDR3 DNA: TGTGCCAGCAGCCCTACACGGACAGGGGGCAATGGCTACACCTTC
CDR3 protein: CASSPTRTGGNGYTF

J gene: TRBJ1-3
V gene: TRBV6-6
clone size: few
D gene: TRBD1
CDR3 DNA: TGTGCCAGCAGTTACAAGGGACAGGGATTGAACACCATATATTTT
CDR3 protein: CASSYKGQGLNTIYF

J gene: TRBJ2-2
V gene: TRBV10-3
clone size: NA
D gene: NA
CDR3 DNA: TGTGCCATCAGTGAGTCGGGGACTTCGCGGAACACCGGGGAGCTGTTTTTT
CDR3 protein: CAISESGTSRNTGELFF

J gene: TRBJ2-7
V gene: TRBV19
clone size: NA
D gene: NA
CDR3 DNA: TGTGCCAGTAGTAGCATGGGGGGCACCGCCTACGAGCAGTACTTC
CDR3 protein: CASSSMGGTAYEQYF

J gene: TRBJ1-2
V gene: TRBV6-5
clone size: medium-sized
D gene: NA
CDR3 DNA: TGTGCCAGCAGGACCGGGACGATTGGTGGCTACACCTTC
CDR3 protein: CASRTGTIGGYTF

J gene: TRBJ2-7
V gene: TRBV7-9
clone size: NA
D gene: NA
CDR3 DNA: TGTGCCAGCAGCTTAACCGTGGAGCAGTACTTC
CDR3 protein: CASSLTVEQYF

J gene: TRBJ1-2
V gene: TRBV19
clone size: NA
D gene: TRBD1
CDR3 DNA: TGTGCCAGTACCGAAATCCCGGACAGGCAGAATGGCTACACCTTC
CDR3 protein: CASTEIPDRQNGYTF

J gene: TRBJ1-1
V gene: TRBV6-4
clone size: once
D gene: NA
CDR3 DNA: TGTGCCAGCAGTGACGGAAGAGCTGAAGCTTTCTTT
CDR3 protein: CASSDGRAEAFF

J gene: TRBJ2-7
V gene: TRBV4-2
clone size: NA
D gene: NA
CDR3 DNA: TGTGCCAGCAGCCAAGAAATAGCGGCGGACTACGAGCAGTACTTC
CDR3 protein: CASSQEIAADYEQYF

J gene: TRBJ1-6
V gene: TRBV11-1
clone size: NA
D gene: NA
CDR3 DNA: TGTGCCAGCAGCTTACCACAAGGGGCCCTCCACTTT
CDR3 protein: CASSLPQGALHF

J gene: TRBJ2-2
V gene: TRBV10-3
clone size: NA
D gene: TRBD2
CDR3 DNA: TGTGCCATCAGCCCGGGACTAGCTGGGGAGCTGTTTTTT
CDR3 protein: CAISPGLAGELFF

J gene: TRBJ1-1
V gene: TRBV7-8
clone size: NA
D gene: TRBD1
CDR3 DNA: TGTGCCAGCAGCCACGGACAGGGGCCGCCCGGGGCTTTCTTT
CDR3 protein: CASSHGQGPPGAFF

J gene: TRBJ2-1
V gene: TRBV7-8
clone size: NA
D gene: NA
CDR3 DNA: TGTGCCAGCAGCTCCCAAAAACCTGGCAATGAGCAGTTCTTC
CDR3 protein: CASSSQKPGNEQFF

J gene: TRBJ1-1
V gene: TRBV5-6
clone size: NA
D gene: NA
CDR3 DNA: TGTGCCAGCAGCCCATGGACGGCGGGGGCGGCTGAAGCTTTCTTT
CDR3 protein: CASSPWTAGAAEAFF

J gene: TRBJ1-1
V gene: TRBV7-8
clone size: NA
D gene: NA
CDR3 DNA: TGTGCCAGCAGCCAGCCAGGGGATGACAGGGAAGCTTTCTTT
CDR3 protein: CASSQPGDDREAFF

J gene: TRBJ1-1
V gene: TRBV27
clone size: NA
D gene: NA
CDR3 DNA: TGTGCCAGCAGTTTAGTAGGGCGGAACACTGAAGCTTTCTTT
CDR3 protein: CASSLVGRNTEAFF

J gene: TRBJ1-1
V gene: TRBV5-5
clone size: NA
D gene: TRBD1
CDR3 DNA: TGTGCCAGCAGCTTGTCCCGGGACAGGGTGAACACTGAAGCTTTCTTT
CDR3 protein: CASSLSRDRVNTEAFF

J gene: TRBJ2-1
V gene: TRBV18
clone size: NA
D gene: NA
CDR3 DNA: TGTGCCAGCTCACCACCCATAGCGTTGTACAATGAGCAGTTCTTC
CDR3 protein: CASSPPIALYNEQFF

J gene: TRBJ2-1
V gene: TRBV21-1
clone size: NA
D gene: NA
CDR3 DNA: TGTGCCAGCCGGGAACCTTGCGATGAGCAGTTCTTC
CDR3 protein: CASREPCDEQFF

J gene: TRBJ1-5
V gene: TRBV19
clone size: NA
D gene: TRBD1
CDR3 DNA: TGTGCCAGTAGTCCGGGACAGGGGCTGTTCAATCAGCCCCAGCATTTT
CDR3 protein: CASSPGQGLFNQPQHF

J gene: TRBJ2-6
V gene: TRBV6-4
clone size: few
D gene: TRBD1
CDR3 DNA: TGTGCCAGCAGCAGGGACAGCTCTGGGGCCAACGTCCTGACTTTC
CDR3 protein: CASSRDSSGANVLTF

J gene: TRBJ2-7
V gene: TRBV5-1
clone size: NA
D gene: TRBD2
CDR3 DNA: TGCGCCAGCAGTGGGACTAGCGGAACCTACGAGCAGTACTTC
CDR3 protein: CASSGTSGTYEQYF

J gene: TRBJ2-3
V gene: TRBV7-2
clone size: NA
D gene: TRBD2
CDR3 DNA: TGTGCCAGCAGCCACCGATCGGGGCGGGGGTACACAGATACGCAGTATTTT
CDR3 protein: CASSHRSGRGYTDTQYF

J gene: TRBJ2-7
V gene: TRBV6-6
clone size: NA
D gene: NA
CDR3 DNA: TGTGCCAGCAGTTACGAGGGGCGAAGAGGTCTGAACGAGCAGTACTTC
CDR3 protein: CASSYEGRRGLNEQYF

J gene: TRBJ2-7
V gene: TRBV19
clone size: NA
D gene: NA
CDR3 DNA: TGTGCCAGTAGTATAGGGAGGGGACCCTACGAGCAGTACTTC
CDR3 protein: CASSIGRGPYEQYF

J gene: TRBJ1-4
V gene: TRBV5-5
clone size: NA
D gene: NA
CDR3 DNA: TGTGCCAGCAGCTTAAGCAGGGCGAATGAAAAACTGTTTTTT
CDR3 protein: CASSLSRANEKLFF